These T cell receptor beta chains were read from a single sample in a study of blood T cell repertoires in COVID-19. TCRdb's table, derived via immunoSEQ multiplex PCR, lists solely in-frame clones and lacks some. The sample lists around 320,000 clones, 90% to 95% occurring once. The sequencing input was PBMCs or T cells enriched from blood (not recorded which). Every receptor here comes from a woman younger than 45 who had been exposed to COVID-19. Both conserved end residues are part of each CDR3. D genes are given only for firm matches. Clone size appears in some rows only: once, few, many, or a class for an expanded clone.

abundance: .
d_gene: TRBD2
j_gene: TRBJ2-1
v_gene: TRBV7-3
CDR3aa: CASSLSSGLHNEQFF
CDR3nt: TGTGCCAGCAGCTTATCTAGCGGACTTCACAATGAGCAGTTCTTC

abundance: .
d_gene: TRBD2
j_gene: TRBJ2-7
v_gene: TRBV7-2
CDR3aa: CASSLASGGTYEQYF
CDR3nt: TGTGCCAGCAGCTTGGCTAGCGGGGGGACCTACGAGCAGTACTTC

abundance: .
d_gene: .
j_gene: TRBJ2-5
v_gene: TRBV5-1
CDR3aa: CASRIQGYQETQYF
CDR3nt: TGCGCCAGCAGGATTCAGGGATATCAAGAGACCCAGTACTTC

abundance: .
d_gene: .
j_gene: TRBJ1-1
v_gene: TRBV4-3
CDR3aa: CASSQEPRNTEAFF
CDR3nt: TGCGCCAGCAGCCAAGAGCCGAGAAACACTGAAGCTTTCTTT

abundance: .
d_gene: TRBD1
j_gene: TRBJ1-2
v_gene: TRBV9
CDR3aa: CASSEADRGGYTF
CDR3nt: TGTGCCAGCAGCGAGGCCGACAGGGGCGGCTACACCTTC

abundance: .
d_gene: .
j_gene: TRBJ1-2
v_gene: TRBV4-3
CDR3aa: CASSQDAGGDTGQYGYTF
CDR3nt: TGCGCCAGCAGCCAAGATGCGGGGGGAGACACCGGCCAATATGGCTACACCTTC

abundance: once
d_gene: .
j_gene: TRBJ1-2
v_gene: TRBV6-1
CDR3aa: CASSARQATNYGYTF
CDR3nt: TGTGCCAGCAGTGCGCGACAGGCAACTAACTATGGCTACACCTTC

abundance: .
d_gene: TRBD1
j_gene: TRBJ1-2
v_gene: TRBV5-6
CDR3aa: CASSKKQGALNYGYTF
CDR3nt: TGTGCCAGCAGCAAAAAGCAGGGGGCGCTTAACTATGGCTACACCTTC

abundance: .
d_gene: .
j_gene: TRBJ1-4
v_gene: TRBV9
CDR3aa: CASSPAGSGKLFF
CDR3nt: TGTGCCAGCAGCCCAGCGGGGAGTGGAAAACTGTTTTTT

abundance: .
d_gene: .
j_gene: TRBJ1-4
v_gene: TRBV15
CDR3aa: CATSPRLGDEKLFF
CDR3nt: TGTGCCACCAGCCCCAGGTTAGGGGATGAAAAACTGTTTTTT

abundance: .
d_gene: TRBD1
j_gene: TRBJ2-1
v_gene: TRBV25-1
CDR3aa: CASSEYRQGSNEQFF
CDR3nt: TGTGCCAGCAGTGAATACCGACAGGGGAGCAATGAGCAGTTCTTC

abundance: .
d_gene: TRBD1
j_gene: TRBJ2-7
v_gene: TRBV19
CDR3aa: CASRGQGDYEQYF
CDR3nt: TGTGCCAGTAGAGGACAGGGGGACTACGAGCAGTACTTC

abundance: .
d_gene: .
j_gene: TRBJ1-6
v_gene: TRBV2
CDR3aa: CASSEQGQDSPLHF
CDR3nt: TGTGCCAGCAGTGAACAGGGGCAGGATTCACCCCTCCACTTT

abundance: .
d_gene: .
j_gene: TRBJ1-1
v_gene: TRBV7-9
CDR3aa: CASSPEEGNTEAFF
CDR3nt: TGTGCCAGCAGCCCGGAGGAAGGGAACACTGAAGCTTTCTTT

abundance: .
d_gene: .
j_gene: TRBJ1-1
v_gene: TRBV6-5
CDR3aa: CASSYHMEAFF
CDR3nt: TGTGCCAGCAGTTACCACATGGAAGCTTTCTTT

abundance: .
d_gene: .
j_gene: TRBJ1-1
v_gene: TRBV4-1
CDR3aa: CASSQEYQVNTEAFF
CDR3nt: TGCGCCAGCAGCCAAGAATATCAGGTGAACACTGAAGCTTTCTTT

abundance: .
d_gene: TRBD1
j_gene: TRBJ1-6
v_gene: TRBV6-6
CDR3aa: CASSSDLRTGNSPLHF
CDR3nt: TGTGCCAGCAGTTCCGACTTAAGGACAGGGAATTCACCCCTCCACTTT

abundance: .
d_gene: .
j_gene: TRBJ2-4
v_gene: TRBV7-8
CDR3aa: CASSLGQQGRRNIQYF
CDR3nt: TGTGCCAGCAGCTTAGGCCAGCAGGGGAGAAGAAACATTCAGTACTTC

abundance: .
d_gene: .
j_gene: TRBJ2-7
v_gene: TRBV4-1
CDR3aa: CASSPGHRVFEQYF
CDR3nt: TGCGCCAGCAGCCCGGGACACCGGGTATTCGAGCAGTACTTC

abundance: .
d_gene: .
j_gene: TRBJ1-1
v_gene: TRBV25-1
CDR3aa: CASSEYEGEAFF
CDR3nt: TGTGCCAGCAGTGAATATGAGGGTGAAGCTTTCTTT